This TCR beta chain was profiled in a study of blood T cell repertoires in COVID-19. At the level of the study: From the United States, Italy and Spain came samples of acute and convalescent COVID-19.

The data were produced by immunoSEQ multiplex PCR, yet TCRdb's version contains in-frame clones alone and is incomplete. The sample shows 150,000 to 200,000 clones, around 80% of them seen only once. This clone occurred a few times. The sequence was obtained from a man in his fifties or sixties with acute or convalescent COVID-19. The sequenced sample consisted of peripheral blood.

The CDR3 coding sequence is TGTGCCAGCAGCACAGGGGGCGGGGGCTACACCTTC. This gives the protein CASSTGGGGYTF. This chain joins TRBV25-1 and TRBJ1-2; 9 nucleotides align to TRBD1. The CDR3 consists of 12 residues. The J segment lost 8 bases and the V segment lost 6 bases, leaving 4 bases of the junction unmatched. The germline CDR1 and CDR2 sequences are MGHDK and SYGVNS.